This T cell receptor beta chain was profiled in a study of T cell repertoires in aging, cancer and after chemotherapy. Study overall: Patients with chronic lymphocytic leukemia were sampled before and after fludarabine- or bendamustine-based chemotherapy.

Overall study results and limits: No conclusions about immunological memory after chemotherapy can be drawn from the repertoire data. Untreated cancer patients had significantly lower blood TCR diversity than age-matched healthy donors. In cancer patients, declining TCR diversity with age involved lost richness and lost evenness.

Peripheral blood genomic DNA, not sorted cells or RNA, was the template. TRB rearrangements spanning V, D and J were amplified using mixed TRB-A/B primers. Each CDR3 protein is one row after TCRdb ran MiXCR on the multiplex PCR reads. The table lists approximately 6,600 distinct CDR3 sequences, about 29% of them singletons, with about 72% in the top ten. Comment on this clonotype: Its antigen is still unknown.

The sequence derives from a human donor with a blood cancer. The donor label of this sample is uncertain. Material: blood.

The CDR3 DNA reads as TGTGCCACCGAGGGGGGGCTCGAGGAGACCCAGTACTTC. Translating gives CATEGGLEETQYF. The rearrangement links TRBV10-3 to TRBJ2-5; tentatively, D is TRBD2 (7 bases). There are 13 residues in the CDR3. The V end lost 10 bases, the J end lost 5 bases, and 17 bases lay between the germline ends. From germline, CDR1 is ENHRY and CDR2 SYGVKD.